This is a list of T cell receptor beta chains from one sample in a study of cytomegalovirus exposure and HLA in healthy donors. Produced via immunoSEQ multiplex PCR; TCRdb's table is partial and in-frame only. The sample contains around 69,000 clones, 96% of which appear only once. The sequenced sample consisted of PBMCs. The receptors derive from a woman in her late teens or twenties in good health and CMV-seropositive. CDR3s leave out the opening cysteine and the closing phenylalanine or tryptophan.

CDR3 protein,V gene,J gene
ASRRTGNTEAF,TRBV5-8,TRBJ1-1
ASSLPGTNYGYT,TRBV5-4,TRBJ1-2
ASSSSSSGSYNEQF,TRBV28,TRBJ2-1
ASSASLSGVRTDTQY,TRBV7-8,TRBJ2-3
ASSSLGDFFTDTQY,TRBV11-2,TRBJ2-3
ASSWDWGVTEAF,TRBV5-5,TRBJ1-1
ASRDNLKAKNIQY,TRBV2,TRBJ2-4
ASSTRVSGEQF,TRBV7-3,TRBJ2-1
ASSLVTSGRVYGHRLKSYEQY,TRBV28,TRBJ2-7
ASSLWTGVKEQY,TRBV27,TRBJ2-7
ASRPSWSPETQY,TRBV7-8,TRBJ2-5
ASSQDFRAAQPQH,TRBV4-3,TRBJ1-5
ARSPTDSAYNEQF,TRBV2,TRBJ2-1
ASSLRPLEQGFSYEQY,TRBV5-1,TRBJ2-7
ASSYYDRSYGYT,TRBV19,TRBJ1-2
AWSQNAEAF,TRBV30,TRBJ1-1
ATSRKGAYEQY,TRBV15,TRBJ2-7
ASKKPGANYGYT,TRBV28,TRBJ1-2
ASRATGSGGNTIY,TRBV6-1,TRBJ1-3
ASSFVWDKDFDLDTQY,TRBV28,TRBJ2-3
ASSPQDRGGETQY,TRBV6-6,TRBJ2-5
ASSARTSGHSYNEQF,TRBV5-1,TRBJ2-1
ASSPGQRDGYT,TRBV6-1,TRBJ1-2
ARGTGALANYGYT,TRBV2,TRBJ1-2
ASSLNPQSEAF,TRBV7-2,TRBJ1-1
ASRRGTSGPSRDEQY,TRBV23-1,TRBJ2-7
ASSLSLLAGVEQY,TRBV4-2,TRBJ2-7
ATRPGQGADGYT,TRBV19,TRBJ1-2
ASSYPGTDKTNT,TRBV6-6,TRBJ1-2
ASSLRAATGELF,TRBV4-1,TRBJ2-2
ASSQGLAGDTQY,TRBV4-2,TRBJ2-3
ASGQGLTGELF,TRBV6-6,TRBJ2-2
ASSRETSAEETQY,TRBV2,TRBJ2-5
ASSLEARASGFYEQF,TRBV11-2,TRBJ2-1
ASSGEKQY,TRBV25-1,TRBJ2-7
ASSPTGGRTGELF,TRBV18,TRBJ2-2
ASSPSSGRTDTQY,TRBV7-2,TRBJ2-3
ASSPGQGGYGYT,TRBV5-5,TRBJ1-2
ASSLPPSGQF,TRBV28,TRBJ2-1
ASSIGAANTEAF,TRBV19,TRBJ1-1
AWSVPGLAVGQETQY,TRBV30,TRBJ2-5
AWSTQGGTYEQY,TRBV30,TRBJ2-7
ASREYRGSSYEQY,TRBV2,TRBJ2-7
ATTYGPGQPNEKLF,TRBV15,TRBJ1-4
ASSSSDIYNEQF,TRBV27,TRBJ2-1
ASSLLAGDIYEQY,TRBV11-3,TRBJ2-7
AISDGTGTTEAF,TRBV10-3,TRBJ1-1
ASSLKVGGTGGYT,TRBV2,TRBJ1-2
ASSTGQGAKETQY,TRBV27,TRBJ2-5
ASSLRSLSAGGFSGELF,TRBV5-6,TRBJ2-2
ASSLREKLF,TRBV28,TRBJ1-4
ASSQDGPGEYEQY,TRBV4-1,TRBJ2-7
ASSLEGETQY,TRBV5-1,TRBJ2-5
ASSIEGDRDRGNGNTDTQY,TRBV21-1,TRBJ2-3
ASATGDANEKLF,TRBV12-5,TRBJ1-4
ASTVTPGLGRDEQY,TRBV28,TRBJ2-7
ASSIGLAGGPDTGELF,TRBV19,TRBJ2-2
ASSPGLRNEQY,TRBV19,TRBJ2-7
ASSWETSGKSEQY,TRBV11-1,TRBJ2-7
ASSQTGAGGSTDTQY,TRBV9,TRBJ2-3